The present T cell receptor beta chain was sequenced within a study of prognosis after radiotherapy for stage I lung cancer. Study-level background: While 15 or so patients showed no significant progression after radiotherapy, four developed distant metastases at a median of 7 months.

This CDR3 comprises 17 residues. CDR1 and CDR2 (germline): SGHRS, YFSETQ. J gave up 5 bases and V 2 bases, and 12 bases lay outside the gene matches. Two-round multiplex PCR amplified TCR beta CDR3 from genomic DNA. The first round of PCR was done with primers that matched each TRBV and TRBJ gene. TCRdb used MiXCR to reprocess the multiplex PCR reads, holding one entry per CDR3 protein. The repertoire consists of over 14,000 distinct CDR3 sequences, with 55% to 65% occurring once and the leading ten covering approximately 25%. The gene calls are TRBV5-1 and TRBJ2-2, with TRBD2 matching 7 bases. Material: PBMCs, obtained before or after stereotactic body radiation therapy (not recorded which). This clonotype was sampled from a donor aged 50 or older with non-small cell lung cancer. CDR3 in DNA: TGCGCCAGCAGCTTCGAAGGGACTATCGGTAATACCGGGGAGCTGTTTTTT. Translating it yields CASSFEGTIGNTGELFF.